These T cell receptor beta chains were read from a single sample in a study of blood T cell repertoires in COVID-19. Sequencing used immunoSEQ multiplex PCR; TCRdb keeps in-frame clones, though not all of them. This table holds roughly 120,000 clones, around nine tenths found once. Sequencing used peripheral blood. The receptors shown here come from a man aged 50-60 years with COVID-19, enrolled during active disease. Both conserved end residues are part of each CDR3. D genes are given only for firm matches. Clone size is stated in some rows and not others, as once, few, many or a class when expanded.

NA TRBJ1-6 TRBV14 NA TGTGCCAGCAGCCATCCCCCGGCGGCACCCCTCCACTTT CASSHPPAAPLHF
NA TRBJ1-4 TRBV20-1 NA TGCAGTGCTAGTCGGGCAACTAATGAAAAACTGTTTTTT CSASRATNEKLFF
NA TRBJ2-1 TRBV4-1 NA TGCGCCAGCAGCCAACGCGATAGCTCCTACAATGAGCAGTTCTTC CASSQRDSSYNEQFF
NA TRBJ2-2 TRBV29-1 NA TGCAGCGTGGCGGGGACAGTGAACACCGGGGAGCTGTTTTTT CSVAGTVNTGELFF
TRBD1 TRBJ1-6 TRBV4-3 NA TGCGCCAGCAGCCAAGATCCCAGGGGGAATTCACCCCTCCACTTT CASSQDPRGNSPLHF
NA TRBJ2-6 TRBV5-4 NA TGTGCCAGCAGCGTTGGTGGCAGCTCTGGGGCCAACGTCCTGACTTTC CASSVGGSSGANVLTF
NA TRBJ1-1 TRBV30 once TGTGCCTGGAGTTATCAGGAAAACACTGAAGCTTTCTTT CAWSYQENTEAFF
TRBD1 TRBJ2-7 TRBV6-2/TRBV6-3 NA TGTGCCAGCAGTTACGAGGGACAGGGGGCGTACGAGCAGTACTTC CASSYEGQGAYEQYF
TRBD1 TRBJ1-2 TRBV19 NA TGTGCCAGTAGTATGCGGACAGGAGGGGCCTATGGCTACACCTTC CASSMRTGGAYGYTF
TRBD2 TRBJ2-7 TRBV6-2/TRBV6-3 NA TGTGCCAGCAGCGAAATCCGACTAGCGGGAGTTTCCTACGAACAGTACTTC CASSEIRLAGVSYEQYF
TRBD2 TRBJ2-5 TRBV19 NA TGTGCCAGTAGTATAGAAGCGATGGGAGGGGAGACCCAGTACTTC CASSIEAMGGETQYF
NA TRBJ1-4 TRBV5-1 NA TGCGCCAGCAGCTTGGAAGGAAGGGGTAATGAAAAACTGTTTTTT CASSLEGRGNEKLFF
TRBD1 TRBJ1-2 TRBV9 NA TGTGCCAGCAGCGTAGCTGTATTTCCGGGACAGGGGAACTATGGCTACACCTTC CASSVAVFPGQGNYGYTF
TRBD1 TRBJ1-4 TRBV2 NA TGTGCCGGCCGCTACGGGACAGGGCGCGGGGAAAAACTGTTTTTT CAGRYGTGRGEKLFF
TRBD2 TRBJ2-1 TRBV5-1 NA TGCGCCAGCAGCACCGTGGGACTAGCGGGGCCGAATGAGCAGTTCTTC CASSTVGLAGPNEQFF
NA TRBJ1-1 TRBV11-2 NA TGTGCCAGCAGCTTAGGGGGAGGGAACACTGAAGCTTTCTTT CASSLGGGNTEAFF
TRBD1 TRBJ1-2 TRBV5-1 NA TGCGCCAGCAGCTTGGCCGGGACAGGGAGCGGCTACACCTTC CASSLAGTGSGYTF
TRBD2 TRBJ2-3 TRBV7-3 NA TGTGCCAGCAGCTCCCTTGGCGCGGGAGGGACAGATACGCAGTATTTT CASSSLGAGGTDTQYF
NA TRBJ2-5 TRBV18 NA TGTGCCAGCTCACCACTGGAGGGACAGACCCAGTACTTC CASSPLEGQTQYF
NA TRBJ2-1 TRBV28 NA TGTGCCAGCAGTTGGGCAGGCTCCTACAATGAGCAGTTCTTC CASSWAGSYNEQFF
TRBD1 TRBJ1-2 TRBV5-4 NA TGTGCCAGCAGCTTAGGAGGGACAGTGGGTGGCTACACCTTC CASSLGGTVGGYTF
TRBD1 TRBJ2-5 TRBV19 NA TGTGCCAGTAGTATAGGGACAGGGGGTTTAGGAAAGACCCAGTACTTC CASSIGTGGLGKTQYF
TRBD1 TRBJ1-1 TRBV19 NA TGTGCCACTCGGGACAGGGCGTTTACTGAAGCTTTCTTT CATRDRAFTEAFF
NA TRBJ2-3 TRBV7-8 NA TGTGCCAGCAGCTTGAATCAGCGGGGCACAGATACGCAGTATTTT CASSLNQRGTDTQYF
NA TRBJ2-5 TRBV9 NA TGTGCCAGCAGTGCCGGGACTTCCCAAGAGACCCAGTACTTC CASSAGTSQETQYF
NA TRBJ2-7 TRBV14 NA TGTGCCAGCAGCCAAGATATGGGGGGAATCTACGAGCAGTACTTC CASSQDMGGIYEQYF
TRBD1 TRBJ1-5 TRBV6-6 NA TGTGCCAGCAGTTTAGGACAGGGCTTGGTCAATCAGCCCCAGCATTTT CASSLGQGLVNQPQHF
NA TRBJ2-2 TRBV19 NA TGTGCCAGTAGTACCCGGGACTTCAACACCGGGGAGCTGTTTTTT CASSTRDFNTGELFF
TRBD1 TRBJ1-5 TRBV4-3 NA TGCGCCAGCAGCTACTCACAGGGGGCGGGTCAGCCCCAGCATTTT CASSYSQGAGQPQHF
TRBD1 TRBJ2-4 TRBV29-1 NA TGCAGCGCCGCGACAGGGAACATTCAGTACTTC CSAATGNIQYF
NA TRBJ2-5 TRBV5-4 once TGTGCCAGCAGCTTGAAGGGGTCGGAGACCCAGTACTTC CASSLKGSETQYF
NA TRBJ1-5 TRBV19 few TGTGCCAGTAGTCCGTTGGAGCGTCAGCCCCAGCATTTT CASSPLERQPQHF
TRBD1 TRBJ1-3 TRBV27 NA TGTGCCAGCAGTTTTTCAGGGGGCGTCGGAAACACCATATATTTT CASSFSGGVGNTIYF
TRBD2 TRBJ2-2 TRBV6-5 NA TGTGCCAGCAGTTACGGACCGGGAGGCGGCGGGGAGCTGTTTTTT CASSYGPGGGGELFF
NA TRBJ2-1 TRBV7-2 NA TGTGCCAGCAGCTTAGGAGGGGGTGATGAGCAGTTCTTC CASSLGGGDEQFF
TRBD1 TRBJ2-2 TRBV5-1 NA TGCGCCAGCAGCTTGGAAATGCAGGGGGCGAACACCGGGGAGCTGTTTTTT CASSLEMQGANTGELFF
TRBD2 TRBJ2-1 TRBV6-2/TRBV6-3 NA TGTGCCAGCAGTTACTCGACAGTGGGACTAGCGGGTAATGAGCAGTTCTTC CASSYSTVGLAGNEQFF
TRBD2 TRBJ2-1 TRBV14 NA TGTGCCAGCAGCCCCGTAGCGGGTTTGGGCAATGAGCAGTTCTTC CASSPVAGLGNEQFF
TRBD1 TRBJ2-1 TRBV28 NA TGTGCCAGCAGTCGGACAGGGTACAATGAGCAGTTCTTC CASSRTGYNEQFF
TRBD1 TRBJ2-7 TRBV27 once TGTGCCAGCATGGGTCGTGTGACAGGGGTTTTAGGCTACGAGCAGTACTTC CASMGRVTGVLGYEQYF
TRBD1 TRBJ1-4 TRBV19 NA TGTGCCAGTACGGGGCAGGGGGCTGCTAATGAAAAACTGTTTTTT CASTGQGAANEKLFF
NA TRBJ2-1 TRBV29-1 once TGCAGCGTTGAGCGGAGCTCCTACAATGAGCAGTTCTTC CSVERSSYNEQFF
NA TRBJ2-2 TRBV27 few TGTGCCAGCAGTCTAAATACCGGGGAGCTGTTTTTT CASSLNTGELFF
NA TRBJ2-3 TRBV5-1 NA TGCGCCAGCAGCCCGACACGACAGAGAATTAGCACAGATACGCAGTATTTT CASSPTRQRISTDTQYF
TRBD2 TRBJ2-1 TRBV19 NA TGTGCCAGTAGCCCTAGCGGGAGTATGTACAATGAGCAGTTCTTC CASSPSGSMYNEQFF
TRBD1 TRBJ1-3 TRBV10-3 NA TGTGCCATAAGGGACAGCGGCTCTGGAAACACCATATATTTT CAIRDSGSGNTIYF
NA TRBJ2-7 TRBV4-1 NA TGCGCCAGCAGCCCCGCGCCGGGCTCCTACGAGCAGTACTTC CASSPAPGSYEQYF
TRBD2 TRBJ2-1 TRBV5-1 few TGCGCCAGCAGCTCCCCTAGCGGAGCCCCTCTCAATGAGCAGTTCTTC CASSSPSGAPLNEQFF
NA TRBJ2-1 TRBV3-1/TRBV3-2 NA TGTGCCAGCAAGGGCGGGTTGGCCAATGAGCAGTTCTTC CASKGGLANEQFF
NA TRBJ2-3 TRBV5-4 NA TGTGCCAGCAGGGGCGCGAGCTACGGTGCGGATACGCAGTATTTT CASRGASYGADTQYF